Presented here are 14 T cell receptor beta chains from one specimen sequenced in a study of T cell changes during pregnancy in multiple sclerosis. Data came from immunoSEQ multiplex PCR; TCRdb stores just in-frame clones and leaves some out. This sample yields roughly 64,000 clones, of which about 92% are seen a single time; 5.5% to 7% belongs to the top ten. This material consisted of peripheral blood, taken in the third trimester of pregnancy. These receptors all stem from a female donor in good health, enrolled as a control in a pregnancy study.

This clone was picked up one time. V gene TRBV5-4 combines with J gene TRBJ1-1, with D uncertain. The germline V gene has CDR1 SGHNT and CDR2 YYREEE (reference sequence). This CDR3 region has 13 residues. Trimming pared 0 bases from V and 4 bases from J, leaving 7 bases between. CDR3 coding DNA: TGTGCCAGCAGCTTGGAAGAGGCCACTGAAGCTTTCTTT. The encoded protein is CASSLEEATEAFF.

V is TRBV13 and J is TRBJ2-5, with TRBD1 as a possible D gene (6 bases). Near its end, the DNA agrees better with TRBJ2-7, so the J call may be wrong. The CDR3 runs to 12 residues. Germline V gene lookup returns CDR1 PRHDT and CDR2 FYEKMQ (reference sequence). For the CDR3, the DNA is TGTGCCAGCAGCCCAGGGGCGGGCGAGCAGTACTTC. Translation gives CASSPGAGEQYF.

The V and J genes are TRBV5-4 and TRBJ1-2, with TRBD1 matching 7 bases. CDR3 size: 16 residues. Germline CDR1 reads SGHNT; CDR2 reads YYREEE (reference sequence). The ends lost 4 bases at V and 2 bases at J; junction bases unmatched: 11. CDR3 region: CASSTDLDRVNYGYTF. The DNA for the CDR3 is TGTGCCAGCAGCACCGACCTTGACAGGGTCAACTATGGCTACACCTTC.

The V call is TRBV6-5, the J call TRBJ2-1, with D tentatively TRBD2 (5 bases). The V end was cut by 0 bases, the J end by 8 bases, with 11 bases between. Germline V gives CDR1 MNHEY, CDR2 SVGAGI. This CDR3 region has 14 residues. The DNA for the CDR3 is TGTGCCAGCAGTTACTCGAGGGTTCTGGATGAGCAGTTCTTC. Translated, it gives CASSYSRVLDEQFF.

The chain employs TRBV27 and TRBJ2-5; weak D call: TRBD2 (6 bases). The CDR3 runs to 15 residues. V lost 1 base, J lost 3 bases, and 12 bases lay in between. From germline, CDR1 is MNHEY and CDR2 SMNVEV (reference sequence). The CDR3 bases are TGTGCCAGCAGTTTATTGGGGTCGGGGGAAGAGACCCAGTACTTC. Translating gives CASSLLGSGEETQYF.

This clone was detected once. This chain uses TRBV6-1 with TRBJ1-2, with D perhaps TRBD1 (6 bases). CDR1 and CDR2 from the germline V gene are MNHNS and SASEGT. This CDR3 contains 13 residues. V was clipped by 6 bases and J by 7 bases, with 15 bases between them. The CDR3 loop is CASRADSPGGYTF. CDR3 nucleotides: TGTGCCAGCAGGGCGGACAGTCCAGGTGGCTACACCTTC.

The rearrangement uses TRBV2 and TRBJ1-4; D may be TRBD1 (6 bases). There are 12 residues in the CDR3. The V gene lost 6 bases and the J gene lost 8 bases, with 10 bases spanning the gap. CDR1 is SNHLY and CDR2 is FYNNEI in the germline V gene. The CDR3 loop reads CASSGQSEKLFF. The CDR3 nucleotides are TGTGCCAGCAGCGGACAGTCCGAAAAACTGTTTTTT.

The DNA of the CDR3 is TGTGCCTGGAGGTCTTTGACAGGGCTTTTCACTGAAGCTTTCTTT. Amino acid sequence: CAWRSLTGLFTEAFF. The chain uses TRBV30 and TRBJ1-1; 7 bases match TRBD1. The CDR3 runs 15 residues. Germline V gives CDR1 GTSNPN, CDR2 SVGIG (reference sequence). The V gene end was trimmed by 3 bases and the J gene end by 4 bases; junction bases not matched to a gene: 11.

This chain joins TRBV5-1 and TRBJ1-2; tentative D call: TRBD1 (5 bases). The V gene lost 4 bases and the J gene lost 1 base, with 11 bases spanning the gap. Germline-derived CDR1 and CDR2 are SGHRS and YFSETQ. This CDR3 spans 14 amino acids. CDR3 sequence reads: CASSPRGDNYGYTF. CDR3 nucleotide sequence: TGCGCCAGCAGCCCGCGGGGGGATAACTATGGCTACACCTTC.

This clone was picked up one time. V and J are TRBV4-1 and TRBJ2-7; a weak D match, TRBD2 (5 bases). CDR1 is MGHRA, CDR2 YSYEKL, per germline. Trimming stripped 0 bases from V and 4 bases from J, with 7 bases between. This CDR3 has 13 amino acids. The chain's CDR3 is CASSQDSGYEQYF. As DNA, the CDR3 is TGCGCCAGCAGCCAAGATTCGGGGTACGAGCAGTACTTC.

The V and J genes are TRBV14 and TRBJ2-7; the match to TRBD2 covers 11 bases. Trimming cost V 2 bases and J 6 bases; bases outside gene matches: 6. The CDR3 spans 15 residues. Per germline, CDR1 SGHDN and CDR2 FVKESK. The CDR3 DNA reads TGTGCCAGCAGCCAATGGACTAGCGGGCGGGGCGAGCAGTACTTC. It encodes CASSQWTSGRGEQYF.

The chain uses TRBV5-5 and TRBJ1-2, with 10 bases fitting TRBD1. The germline CDR1 and CDR2 sequences are SGHKS and YYEKEE (reference sequence). The junction had 8 bases not matched to a gene; V was cut back by 7 bases and J by 5 bases. The CDR3 length is 14 residues. This CDR3 reads CASGRDRGVYGYTF. DNA for the CDR3: TGTGCCAGCGGACGGGACAGGGGAGTGTATGGCTACACCTTC. Full variable domain (outside the CDR3, taken from reference TRBV5-5 and TRBJ1-2): DAGVTQSPTHLIKTRGQQVTLRCSPISGHKSVSWYQQVLGQGPQFIFQYYEKEERGRGNFPDRFSARQFPNYSSELNVNALLLGDSALYLCASGRDRGVYGYTFGSGTRLTVV.

J is TRBJ2-7 and V is TRBV4-1; 12 bases agree with TRBD2. CDR3 length: 15 amino acids. V lost 0 bases and J lost 7; bases outside the gene matches: 4. Germline V lookup: CDR1 MGHRA, CDR2 YSYEKL. The CDR3 protein is CASSQELAGGREQYF. The CDR3 DNA is TGCGCCAGCAGCCAAGAACTAGCGGGAGGAAGGGAGCAGTACTTC.

CDR3 residues: CASSLDRTGAYGYTF. The CDR3 region has the DNA TGTGCCAGCAGCTTAGATCGAACAGGGGCATACGGCTACACCTTC. The genes are TRBV11-3 and TRBJ1-2, with TRBD1 matching 7 bases. The CDR3 runs 15 residues. Germline V CDR1 and CDR2: SGHNT, YENEEA. V shed 0 bases and J 8 bases; nucleotides not matched to a gene: 9.